The 18 T cell receptor beta chains listed next were all sequenced from one sample in a study of cytomegalovirus exposure and HLA in healthy donors. Amplification used 60 Vbeta primers and 13 Jbeta primers. The repertoire was sequenced with immunoSEQ multiplex PCR; TCRdb's copy has only in-frame clones and lacks some. The sample contains about 130,000 clones, 70% to 80% of which appear only once. The sample consisted of PBMCs. The source of these receptors is a middle-aged man in good health and CMV-seropositive.

CDR3 in DNA: TGTGCCAGCCTTATACGACAGGGCCGAAAGAACACTGAAGCTTTCTTT. It codes for CASLIRQGRKNTEAFF. This chain links TRBV6-9 with TRBJ1-1; 7 nucleotides match TRBD1. The CDR3 is made up of 16 amino acids. V shed 8 bases and J 1 base; nucleotides not matched to a gene: 13. From germline, CDR1 is MNHGY and CDR2 SVAAGI.

The chain employs TRBV6-6 and TRBJ2-1, with TRBD2 matching 7 bases. CDR3 size: 16 residues. V lost 0 bases to trimming and J lost 7 bases; unmatched junction nucleotides: 9. The germline V gene encodes CDR1 MNHNY and CDR2 SVGAGI (reference sequence). Written as DNA, the CDR3 is TGTGCCAGCAGTTACTCGAGAGGGAGGGCGAGGAATGAGCAGTTCTTC. Its protein is CASSYSRGRARNEQFF.

The chain employs TRBV4-1 and TRBJ1-4, with D perhaps matching TRBD1 (5 bases). Germline CDR1 and CDR2: MGHRA and YSYEKL. With 4 bases removed from V and 4 bases from J, the gap between germline ends came to 16 bases. CDR3 size: 16 residues. CDR3 region: CASSPGRRQHNEKLFF. The CDR3 DNA follows: TGCGCCAGCAGCCCCGGACGGAGACAGCATAATGAAAAACTGTTTTTT.

This chain uses TRBV7-6 with TRBJ2-2, with D possibly TRBD1 on 6 matching bases. The V gene's germline CDR1 is SGHVS and CDR2 FNYEAQ. CDR3 size: 15 residues. Trimming stripped 4 bases from V and 2 bases from J, with 11 bases between. The CDR3 DNA reads TGTGCCAGCAGCTATTCCGGGACAAACACCGGGGAGCTGTTTTTT. Protein product: CASSYSGTNTGELFF.

V and J are TRBV2 and TRBJ2-3, with 11 bases fitting TRBD1. V was pared by 6 bases and J by 4 bases, with 6 bases of the junction left unmatched. The CDR3 extends over 15 amino acids. CDR1 SNHLY and CDR2 FYNNEI come from the germline V gene. CDR3 sequence: CASRRDRGGADTQYF. CDR3 DNA: TGTGCCAGCAGGAGGGACAGGGGGGGTGCAGATACGCAGTATTTT. Supplemented by reference TRBV2 and TRBJ2-3, the full variable domain reads EPEVTQTPSHQVTQMGQEVILRCVPISNHLYFYWYRQILGQKVEFLVSFYNNEISEKSEIFDDQFSVERPDGSNFTLKIRSTKLEDSAMYFCASRRDRGGADTQYFGPGTRLTVL.

V usage is TRBV2 and J usage is TRBJ2-7; 9 nucleotides align to TRBD1. The germline gives CDR1 SNHLY, CDR2 FYNNEI. The junction had 6 bases not matched to a gene; V was cut back by 6 bases and J by 3 bases. This CDR3 spans 14 amino acids. The CDR3 is CASRTGTGNYEQYF. The CDR3 coding sequence is TGTGCCAGCAGGACCGGGACAGGGAACTACGAGCAGTACTTC.

The chain employs TRBV27 and TRBJ2-1; D ambiguous. V lost 6 bases, J lost 9 bases, and 15 bases lay in between. CDR1 and CDR2 (germline): MNHEY, SMNVEV (reference sequence). This CDR3 region has 13 residues. CDR3 in amino acids: CASSATLLLEQFF. In DNA form, the CDR3 reads TGTGCCAGCAGCGCGACTTTGCTGCTTGAGCAGTTCTTC.

This clone was picked up one time. The gene calls are TRBV5-1 and TRBJ2-7, with 14 nucleotides matching TRBD2. CDR1 is SGHRS and CDR2 is YFSETQ in the germline V gene. V was clipped by 4 bases and J by 3 bases; unmatched bases: 3. The CDR3 sequence is 15 residues long. CDR3 bases: TGCGCCAGCAGCCTGGGGACTAGCGGGAGCTACGAGCAGTACTTC. It yields the protein CASSLGTSGSYEQYF.

V is TRBV30 and J is TRBJ1-4; D is unresolved. The CDR3 covers 14 residues. The germline CDR1 and CDR2 sequences are GTSNPN and SVGIG (reference sequence). The V gene lost 4 bases and the J gene lost 3 bases, with 12 bases spanning the gap. The CDR3 sequence is CAWTRGGSNEKLFF. In nucleotides, the CDR3 is TGTGCCTGGACCCGGGGAGGGTCTAATGAAAAACTGTTTTTT.

This chain links TRBV28 with TRBJ1-5; 7 bases are shared with TRBD1. Germline V gene data show CDR1 as MDHEN and CDR2 as SYDVKM. Trimming removed 6 bases from V and 2 bases from J; junction bases left unmatched: 22. This CDR3 is built from 20 residues. Written as DNA, the CDR3 is TGTGCCAGCAGGCGCGGGATCCGGGAACAGGGGAGGACGGGCAATCAGCCCCAGCATTTT. Translating it yields CASRRGIREQGRTGNQPQHF. Full variable domain (rest looked up from reference TRBV28 and TRBJ1-5): DVKVTQSSRYLVKRTGEKVFLECVQDMDHENMFWYRQDPGLGLRLIYFSYDVKMKEKGDIPEGYSVSREKKERFSLILESASTNQTSMYLCASRRGIREQGRTGNQPQHFGDGTRLSIL.

This clone was counted a single time. The DNA for the CDR3 is TGTGCCAGCAGTGCGGACACCGTCTACAATGAGCAGTTCTTC. Translated: CASSADTVYNEQFF. This sequence joins TRBV6-1 and TRBJ2-1; possibly TRBD1 for D (5 bases). This CDR3 is built from 14 residues. V was trimmed by 4 bases and J by 3 bases, leaving 10 bases between them. Germline V CDR1 and CDR2: MNHNS, SASEGT.

The genes are TRBV5-1 and TRBJ1-2; 7 bases agree with TRBD1. CDR1 and CDR2 (germline): SGHRS, YFSETQ. The CDR3 spans 16 residues. The V segment lost 2 bases and the J segment 2 bases; nucleotides outside the gene matches: 9. The CDR3 is CASSFLATGRNYGYTF. The DNA of the CDR3 is TGCGCCAGCAGCTTCCTCGCGACAGGGAGGAACTATGGCTACACCTTC.

V is TRBV30 and J is TRBJ2-4; TRBD2 matches at 8 bases. The CDR3 is made up of 13 amino acids. Per the germline V gene, CDR1 is GTSNPN and CDR2 is SVGIG (reference sequence). Trimming took 2 bases from V and 14 from J; bases not matched to a gene: 11. This CDR3 reads CAWSPSSGTLKYF. The CDR3 DNA is TGTGCCTGGAGTCCCAGTAGCGGGACTTTAAAGTACTTC.

The chain has TRBV14 and TRBJ1-6; D is perhaps TRBD1 (6 bases). Germline CDR1 reads SGHDN; CDR2 reads FVKESK. The ends were cut back, 3 bases at V and 2 bases at J, with 8 bases in the middle. This CDR3 contains 15 residues. The CDR3 DNA is TGTGCCAGCAGCCAGTGGACAGCCTATAATTCACCCCTCCACTTT. Encoded protein: CASSQWTAYNSPLHF.

A few counts support this clone. The chain links TRBV18 to TRBJ1-2; the D gene is possibly TRBD1 (6 bases). The CDR3 length is 15 residues. V was trimmed by 4 bases and J by 6 bases, leaving 18 bases between them. Looked up from germline, CDR1 is KGHSH and CDR2 is LQKENI. The CDR3 region has the DNA TGTGCCAGCTCACACCCTCTAATCAGGGGTAATGGCTACACCTTC. This sequence encodes CASSHPLIRGNGYTF.

V and J are TRBV18 and TRBJ1-4; 10 positions match TRBD1. The length of the CDR3 is 14 residues. The junction had 2 bases not matched to a gene; V was cut back by 3 bases and J by 7 bases. CDR1 is KGHSH and CDR2 is LQKENI in the germline V gene. The CDR3 bases are TGTGCCAGCTCACCGGGACAGGGGTTTGAAAAACTGTTTTTT. Protein product: CASSPGQGFEKLFF. The full variable domain, in which reference TRBV18 and TRBJ1-4 provide the parts outside the CDR3, is NAGVMQNPRHLVRRRGQEARLRCSPMKGHSHVYWYRQLPEEGLKFMVYLQKENIIDESGMPKERFSAEFPKEGPSILRIQQVVRGDSAAYFCASSPGQGFEKLFFGSGTQLSVL.

The chain employs TRBV5-4 and TRBJ1-2; TRBD1 might be the D (5 bases). The CDR3 spans 13 residues. V was clipped by 3 bases and J by 1 base, with 7 bases between them. Germline CDR1 reads SGHNT; CDR2 reads YYREEE (reference sequence). CDR3 in amino acids: CASSSDSNYGYTF. The DNA of the CDR3 is TGTGCCAGCAGCTCCGACAGTAACTATGGCTACACCTTC.

This sequence joins TRBV6-5 and TRBJ2-3; a weak D match, TRBD1 (5 bases). The ends were cut back, 1 base at V and 4 bases at J, with 6 bases in the middle. This CDR3 is built from 13 residues. In germline, CDR1 is MNHEY, CDR2 SVGAGI. Written as DNA, the CDR3 is TGTGCCAGCAGTTACTTAGGGGCAGATACGCAGTATTTT. It yields the protein CASSYLGADTQYF.